There are many counts of the clone carrying this TCR beta chain. Antigen specificity is unknown. The library targeted TCRbeta and was prepared with unique molecular identifiers. TCRdb itself ran the PCR reads through MiXCR, one entry per CDR3 protein. The sample has 200,000 or so distinct CDR3 sequences; just under 6.5% are singletons. The data originate from a study of T-cell reconstitution after alpha-beta-depleted transplantation in children. Findings of the study overall: The study traced high day-60 TCRbeta diversity in some patients to surviving recipient T cells and thymic progenitors. Fresh T-cell production supplied most of the T-cell counts and diversity seen one year after transplant. Several hundred expanded graft clones reportedly gave rise to the alpha-beta T cells present about two months after transplant.

V was pared by 6 bases and J by 3 bases, with 15 bases between. The CDR3 sequence is 14 residues long. The germline CDR1 and CDR2 sequences are MDHEN and SYDVKM. Sequenced here: PBMCs, sampled before TCRalphabeta/CD19-depleted stem cell transplant. The TCR comes from a girl in the first two years of life with combined immunodeficiency, due to receive a stem cell transplant. This chain links TRBV28 with TRBJ2-7; D is undetermined. The CDR3 reads CASSPLLSIYEQYF. CDR3 DNA sequence: TGTGCCAGCAGCCCTCTACTCAGTATCTACGAGCAGTACTTC.